These 32 T cell receptor beta chains came from one sample sequenced in a study of cytomegalovirus exposure and HLA in healthy donors. Primers: 60 Vbeta forward and 13 Jbeta reverse. Method: immunoSEQ multiplex PCR; TCRdb's copy keeps in-frame clones and lacks some. The sample yields roughly 100,000 clones, 70% to 75% seen once. The sample comprised PBMCs. The source of these receptors is a man aged 35 to 55 in good health and CMV-seronegative.

The genes are TRBV21-1 and TRBJ1-1. TRBV21-1 has pseudogene status. The CDR3 extends over 16 amino acids. The DNA for the CDR3 is TGTGCCAGCAGCGTACGGGACTCTTCTCAAAACACTGAAGCTTTCTTT. Its protein product is CASSVRDSSQNTEAFF.

The chain recombines TRBV10-3 with TRBJ2-7, with 12 bases aligning to TRBD2. The ends lost 3 bases at V and 6 bases at J; junction bases unmatched: 9. This CDR3 is 16 amino acids long. The germline V gene encodes CDR1 ENHRY and CDR2 SYGVKD. The CDR3 protein is CAISELAGGLNGEQYF. Here the CDR3 DNA reads TGTGCCATCAGTGAACTAGCGGGAGGATTGAACGGCGAGCAGTACTTC.

V is TRBV18 and J is TRBJ2-3, with 9 nucleotides matching TRBD2. The CDR3 spans 18 residues. Germline loops: CDR1 KGHSH, CDR2 LQKENI. With V trimmed by 2 bases and J by 2 bases, 11 bases remained unmatched. CDR3 in amino acids: CASSPGAETSGYTDTQYF. DNA of the CDR3: TGTGCCAGCTCACCAGGTGCTGAGACTAGCGGATACACAGATACGCAGTATTTT.

The sample holds one count of this clone. The chain employs TRBV4-1 and TRBJ1-2; maybe TRBD1 (6 bases). Germline assignment: CDR1 MGHRA and CDR2 YSYEKL. The CDR3 runs 14 residues. Trimming pared 0 bases from V and 3 bases from J, leaving 8 bases between. CDR3 residues: CASSQDRGYYGYTF. CDR3 nucleotide sequence: TGCGCCAGCAGCCAAGACAGGGGATACTATGGCTACACCTTC.

This chain uses TRBV18 with TRBJ2-7; unclear D gene. Germline CDR1 KGHSH, CDR2 LQKENI. The germline V and J ends were trimmed by 2 bases and 1 base, with 6 bases remaining between them. There are 13 residues in the CDR3. Here the CDR3 DNA reads TGTGCCAGCTCACCAGAACAGTCCTACGAGCAGTACTTC. Encoded protein: CASSPEQSYEQYF. Using reference TRBV18 and TRBJ2-7 for the parts outside the CDR3, the full variable domain is NAGVMQNPRHLVRRRGQEARLRCSPMKGHSHVYWYRQLPEEGLKFMVYLQKENIIDESGMPKERFSAEFPKEGPSILRIQQVVRGDSAAYFCASSPEQSYEQYFGPGTRLTVT.

The chain joins TRBV18 to TRBJ2-3, with TRBD1 as a possible D gene (5 bases). Germline V gene sequence: CDR1 KGHSH, CDR2 LQKENI. Trimming took off 4 bases at V and 0 bases at J, with 20 bases between the two ends. The CDR3 has 18 amino acids. The CDR3 loop reads CASSLRQRTPYSTDTQYF. The DNA of the CDR3 is TGTGCCAGCTCACTACGACAGAGAACTCCCTATAGCACAGATACGCAGTATTTT.

This rearrangement joins TRBV5-4 to TRBJ2-7; a weak D match, TRBD1 (5 bases). The CDR3 has 15 residues. Trimming removed 3 bases at V and 2 bases at J, with 15 bases between. Per germline, CDR1 SGHNT and CDR2 YYREEE (reference sequence). DNA for the CDR3: TGTGCCAGCAGCTCTAGGCGGCAGGGCCCCTACGAGCAGTACTTC. Protein: CASSSRRQGPYEQYF.

The chain employs TRBV6-5 and TRBJ2-5, with D perhaps TRBD1 (5 bases). Germline loops: CDR1 MNHEY, CDR2 SVGAGI. V lost 4 bases and J 5 bases, leaving 14 bases between the germline ends. The CDR3 has 14 amino acids. CDR3 sequence: CASSSRPGSETQYF. The CDR3 DNA reads TGTGCCAGCAGTTCCCGACCAGGGTCGGAGACCCAGTACTTC.

This clone was seen more than once but under ten times. This chain uses TRBV5-1 with TRBJ2-7; 12 bases agree with TRBD1. This CDR3 has 16 amino acids. CDR1 is SGHRS and CDR2 is YFSETQ in the germline V gene. After removal of 4 bases from V and 7 bases from J, the junction contained 12 bases not matched to a gene. CDR3 DNA sequence: TGCGCCAGCAGCGTCATTCCCGGGACAGGGGGCTTTGAGCAGTACTTC. Translation gives CASSVIPGTGGFEQYF.

The gene calls are TRBV30 and TRBJ2-7; weak D call: TRBD1 (6 bases). V gave up 7 bases and J gave up 2 bases, with 15 bases separating them. The V gene's germline CDR1 is GTSNPN and CDR2 SVGIG (reference sequence). The CDR3 is made up of 13 amino acids. CDR3 loop: CAFLTGYAYEQYF. The CDR3 DNA follows: TGTGCCTTTTTGACAGGTTATGCCTACGAGCAGTACTTC.

The rearrangement joins TRBV13 to TRBJ2-5, with TRBD2 matching over 8 bases. The J call could be wrong; TRBJ2-7 is a better fit for the DNA end. Germline assignment: CDR1 PRHDT and CDR2 FYEKMQ (reference sequence). The CDR3 loop spans 14 amino acids. The CDR3 DNA reads TGTGCCAGCAGCTTTGGGCGGGAGGTGGGCGAGCAGTACTTC. This translates into CASSFGREVGEQYF.

The rearrangement uses TRBV14 and TRBJ1-6, with 7 positions matching TRBD1. This CDR3 is 15 amino acids long. Per the germline V gene, CDR1 is SGHDN and CDR2 is FVKESK. J lost 7 bases, V lost 4 bases, and 7 bases had no gene match. CDR3: CASSPRQGQNSPLHF. DNA for the CDR3: TGTGCCAGCAGCCCCCGACAGGGACAAAATTCACCCCTCCACTTT.

This clone was recorded once. This sequence joins TRBV2 and TRBJ2-3; perhaps TRBD2 as D (6 bases). The germline V and J ends were trimmed by 4 bases and 0 bases, with 14 bases remaining between them. This CDR3 has 16 amino acids. Germline assignment: CDR1 SNHLY and CDR2 FYNNEI. In nucleotides, the CDR3 is TGTGCCAGCAGTGGGGATCGCGGGGCGAGCACAGATACGCAGTATTTT. As protein: CASSGDRGASTDTQYF.

This clone was counted once. This chain connects TRBV19 to TRBJ2-2, with D possibly TRBD2 on 5 matching bases. CDR1 and CDR2 from the germline V gene are LNHDA and SQIVND (reference sequence). This CDR3 is 18 amino acids long. V was shortened by 6 bases and J by 5 bases, with 25 bases between the two germline ends. CDR3 DNA: TGTGCCAGTAGGATAATCGGGGTGAGAGGGAGTACGACCGGGGAGCTGTTTTTT. This translates into CASRIIGVRGSTTGELFF.

V and J are TRBV5-6 and TRBJ1-2; 10 bases align to TRBD1. V lost 1 base, J lost 4 bases, and 7 bases stayed unmatched. CDR3 size: 16 residues. The V gene's germline CDR1 is SGHDT and CDR2 YYEEEE. The CDR3 DNA reads TGTGCCAGCAGCTTGTCTGGACAGGGGGTGCGCTATGGCTACACCTTC. Translation: CASSLSGQGVRYGYTF.

This clone has more than one count but fewer than ten. The genes are TRBV2 and TRBJ2-2; weak D call: TRBD1 (5 bases). V dropped 6 bases and J dropped 4 bases, with 9 bases sitting between them. Germline V gene sequence: CDR1 SNHLY, CDR2 FYNNEI. The CDR3 sequence is 13 residues long. The CDR3 DNA is TGTGCCAGCAGACCCCAGGGCACCGGGGAGCTGTTTTTT. Amino acid sequence: CASRPQGTGELFF.

The genes are TRBV5-3 and TRBJ1-4, with D possibly matching TRBD1 (5 bases). TRBV5-3 is an open reading frame whose function is uncertain. The CDR3 has 15 amino acids. The ends were cut back, 3 bases at V and 2 bases at J, with 11 bases in the middle. CDR3 DNA: TGTGCCAGAAGCTCACCGACAGTGACTAATGAAAAACTGTTTTTT. It specifies CARSSPTVTNEKLFF.

CDR3 region: CASSLVSGGTQETQYF. CDR3 nucleotide sequence: TGTGCCAGCAGCTTAGTTAGCGGGGGGACTCAAGAGACCCAGTACTTC. The chain links TRBV7-9 to TRBJ2-5; 10 positions match TRBD2. Unmatched junction bases numbered 4, after V lost 1 base and J lost 2 bases. CDR1 is SEHNR, CDR2 FQNEAQ, per germline (reference sequence). There are 16 residues in the CDR3.

The chain combines TRBV5-6 with TRBJ2-7; D call uncertain. CDR3 size: 14 residues. V lost 0 bases to trimming and J lost 4 bases, with 11 bases between them. Germline CDR1 and CDR2: SGHDT and YYEEEE. CDR3 DNA: TGTGCCAGCAGCTTGGGGTCTAGTTTGTACGAGCAGTACTTC. Residues: CASSLGSSLYEQYF. The whole variable domain, filled in from reference TRBV5-6 and TRBJ2-7, reads DAGVTQSPTHLIKTRGQQVTLRCSPKSGHDTVSWYQQALGQGPQFIFQYYEEEERQRGNFPDRFSGHQFPNYSSELNVNALLLGDSALYLCASSLGSSLYEQYFGPGTRLTVT.

As DNA, the CDR3 is TGTGCCAGCACGGGGTATAGCAATCAGCCCCAGCATTTT. Translating it yields CASTGYSNQPQHF. The chain employs TRBV2 and TRBJ1-5, with unresolved D. The CDR3 is made up of 13 amino acids. CDR1 SNHLY and CDR2 FYNNEI come from the germline V gene. The ends were cut back, 7 bases at V and 0 bases at J, with 7 bases in the middle.

The chain recombines TRBV5-4 with TRBJ1-1, with D possibly TRBD1 on 5 matching bases. CDR3 size: 14 residues. The V end was cut by 6 bases, the J end by 1 base, with 13 bases between. Germline V gene data show CDR1 as SGHNT and CDR2 as YYREEE (reference sequence). This CDR3 is CASTLYDRNTEAFF. In nucleotides, the CDR3 is TGTGCCAGCACCCTTTACGACAGGAACACTGAAGCTTTCTTT.

This chain connects TRBV15 to TRBJ2-2, with TRBD1 matching 11 bases. The length of the CDR3 is 18 residues. Germline lookup yields CDR1 LNHNV and CDR2 YYDKDF (reference sequence). Unmatched junction bases numbered 7, after V lost 0 bases and J lost 4 bases. The CDR3 here is CATSRDRPDRGRTGELFF. In DNA form, the CDR3 reads TGTGCCACCAGCAGAGATCGGCCGGACAGGGGGCGCACCGGGGAGCTGTTTTTT.

This chain connects TRBV18 to TRBJ1-4; D call uncertain. The V gene's germline CDR1 is KGHSH and CDR2 LQKENI. There are 16 residues in the CDR3. V was trimmed by 3 bases and J by 0 bases, leaving 11 bases between them. The CDR3 region is CASSPSMSATNEKLFF. In DNA form, the CDR3 reads TGTGCCAGCTCACCGTCGATGTCAGCAACTAATGAAAAACTGTTTTTT.

A few counts support this clone. This sequence joins TRBV18 and TRBJ1-1, with D maybe TRBD1 (5 bases). Looked up from germline, CDR1 is KGHSH and CDR2 is LQKENI. V was clipped by 4 bases and J by 1 base, with 16 bases between them. This CDR3 comprises 16 residues. The CDR3 DNA reads as TGTGCCAGCTCACAGAGTGGGGGGTTGCGGAACACTGAAGCTTTCTTT. Translated: CASSQSGGLRNTEAFF.

Only one count was recorded for this clone. The chain recombines TRBV4-3 with TRBJ2-7; D is possibly TRBD1 (5 bases). This CDR3 has 15 amino acids. CDR1 is LGHNA, CDR2 YSLEER, per germline. Between the trimmed V and J ends, which lost 2 bases and 2 bases, there was a span of 13 bases. CDR3 amino acids: CASSQLPQGTYEQYF. In nucleotides, the CDR3 is TGCGCCAGCAGCCAACTCCCCCAGGGAACCTACGAGCAGTACTTC.

Only one count was recorded for this clone. This chain uses TRBV2 with TRBJ2-3, with D perhaps matching TRBD1 (8 bases). The CDR3 extends over 16 amino acids. Trimming took off 6 bases at V and 4 bases at J, with 20 bases between the two ends. The V gene's germline CDR1 is SNHLY and CDR2 FYNNEI. CDR3 region: CASSLQGGRLADTQYF. In nucleotides, the CDR3 is TGTGCCAGCAGCCTACAGGGGGGGCGGTTGGCAGATACGCAGTATTTT.

The gene calls are TRBV6-5 and TRBJ2-7, with D maybe TRBD1 (5 bases). V was shortened by 2 bases and J by 1 base, with 6 bases between the two germline ends. Germline loops: CDR1 MNHEY, CDR2 SVGAGI. The CDR3 spans 13 residues. The CDR3 sequence is CASSYPGSYEQYF. The CDR3 nucleotides read TGTGCCAGCAGTTACCCAGGGTCCTACGAGCAGTACTTC.

This rearrangement joins TRBV6-5 to TRBJ2-3, with D unclear. V lost 7 bases, J lost 3 bases, and 14 bases lay in between. Germline V lookup: CDR1 MNHEY, CDR2 SVGAGI. The CDR3 is 14 amino acids. In nucleotides, the CDR3 is TGTGCCAGCAATCCGAGTTTTGGTACAGATACGCAGTATTTT. This gives the protein CASNPSFGTDTQYF.

In this sample, this clone turned up a few times. The genes are TRBV5-8 and TRBJ1-2; weak D call: TRBD1 (6 bases). Germline CDR1 and CDR2: SGHTS and YDEGEE. CDR3 length: 16 residues. V was cut by 0 bases and J by 2 bases, with 14 bases left in between. The CDR3 protein is CASSLVSQGINYGYTF. The CDR3 bases are TGTGCCAGCAGCTTGGTTTCCCAGGGGATCAACTATGGCTACACCTTC. Full variable domain (outside the CDR3, taken from reference TRBV5-8 and TRBJ1-2): EAGVTQSPTHLIKTRGQQATLRCSPISGHTSVYWYQQALGLGLQFLLWYDEGEERNRGNFPPRFSGRQFPNYSSELNVNALELEDSALYLCASSLVSQGINYGYTFGSGTRLTVV.

V gene TRBV6-5 combines with J gene TRBJ1-1; TRBD1 is a possible D gene (6 bases). This CDR3 is built from 13 residues. Deletions cut 5 bases from V and 10 bases from J, with 17 bases between. Germline CDR1 and CDR2: MNHEY and SVGAGI. The CDR3 here is CASSPSVGAVAFF. CDR3 nucleotides: TGTGCCAGCAGTCCCTCGGTGGGGGCTGTAGCTTTCTTT.

The V and J genes are TRBV23-1 and TRBJ2-1, with 8 bases aligning to TRBD1. TRBV23-1 is an ORF, and what it does is uncertain. J was trimmed by 7 bases and V by 5 bases; bases with no gene match: 7. The CDR3 length is 14 residues. In DNA form, the CDR3 reads TGCGCCAGCAGTTCGCGACAGGGGATGAATGAGCAGTTCTTC. Protein: CASSSRQGMNEQFF.

The chain combines TRBV30 with TRBJ2-3, with TRBD1 matching over 7 bases. Trimming cost V 0 bases and J 2 bases; bases outside gene matches: 2. The germline V gene has CDR1 GTSNPN and CDR2 SVGIG (reference sequence). The CDR3 is 14 amino acids. The DNA of the CDR3 is TGTGCCTGGAGTGTAGGGACAGACACAGATACGCAGTATTTT. As protein: CAWSVGTDTDTQYF.